The 30 T cell receptor beta chains below were found in one sample sequenced in a study of circulating and synovial CD4+ cells in juvenile arthritis. TCRdb's table, derived via immunoSEQ multiplex PCR, lists solely in-frame clones and lacks some. The sample has 39,000 or so clones; 94% are singletons. The sequenced material came from CD4+ T cells from blood. The source is a human donor with juvenile idiopathic arthritis.

The chain uses TRBV6-1 and TRBJ2-1; 7 bases line up with TRBD2. Looked up from germline, CDR1 is MNHNS and CDR2 is SASEGT. The CDR3 has 15 residues. The V gene end was trimmed by 2 bases and the J gene end by 16 bases; junction bases not matched to a gene: 17. The CDR3 loop is CASSESSSWAGVDFF. The CDR3 DNA is TGTGCCAGCAGTGAATCAAGTTCGTGGGCGGGGGTCGATTTCTTC.

The CDR3: CASSLSGASYEQYF. CDR3 sequence (DNA): TGTGCCAGCAGCTTAAGCGGGGCCTCCTACGAGCAGTACTTC. V gene TRBV7-9 combines with J gene TRBJ2-7, with 7 positions matching TRBD2. CDR3 size: 14 residues. CDR1 and CDR2 (germline): SEHNR, FQNEAQ (reference sequence). Unmatched junction bases numbered 1, after V lost 2 bases and J lost 0 bases.

The rearrangement links TRBV25-1 to TRBJ1-5; D not resolved. CDR1 and CDR2 (germline): MGHDK, SYGVNS. This CDR3 comprises 12 residues. Between the trimmed V and J ends, which lost 3 bases and 7 bases, there was a span of 7 bases. CDR3 DNA sequence: TGTGCCAGCAGTGAGGGGAGGCAGCCCCAGCATTTT. Protein: CASSEGRQPQHF.

In regard to this clone: This same CDR3 is encoded by further DNA sequences in the sample. The chain employs TRBV7-2 and TRBJ1-6, with a tentative D call TRBD1 (5 bases). This CDR3 is 15 amino acids long. Trimming took 8 bases from V and 7 from J, leaving 18 bases between them. Per the germline V gene, CDR1 is SGHTA and CDR2 is FQGNSA. CDR3 in DNA: TGTGCCAGCGTCAGGATGGGGCTGAAGAATTCACCCCTCCACTTT. It encodes CASVRMGLKNSPLHF. Drawing the rest from reference TRBV7-2 and TRBJ1-6, the complete variable domain is GAGVSQSPSNKVTEKGKDVELRCDPISGHTALYWYRQSLGQGLEFLIYFQGNSAPDKSGLPSDRFSAERTGGSVSTLTIQRTQQEDSAVYLCASVRMGLKNSPLHFGNGTRLTVT.

The chain has TRBV19 and TRBJ1-6; 9 bases are shared with TRBD1. Germline CDR1 reads LNHDA; CDR2 reads SQIVND (reference sequence). This CDR3 spans 15 amino acids. The trim removed 7 bases at V and 7 bases at J, leaving 8 bases unmatched. The CDR3, as DNA: TGTGCCAGTAAGGACAGGGGAGAAAGGAATTCACCCCTCCACTTT. As protein: CASKDRGERNSPLHF.

V usage is TRBV5-8 and J usage is TRBJ2-1, with D possibly being TRBD2 (5 bases). The ends were cut back, 0 bases at V and 6 bases at J, with 10 bases in the middle. Germline CDR1 SGHTS, CDR2 YDEGEE. The CDR3 covers 14 residues. The CDR3 is CASSLVGSTNEQFF. Here the CDR3 DNA reads TGTGCCAGCAGCTTGGTAGGGAGCACCAATGAGCAGTTCTTC.

The table lists this clone with a count of one. Other DNA sequences of this sample code for an identical CDR3. The V and J genes are TRBV5-1 and TRBJ1-6; 10 nucleotides line up with TRBD1. Germline CDR1 SGHRS, CDR2 YFSETQ. The V segment lost 4 bases and the J segment 9 bases; nucleotides outside the gene matches: 4. This CDR3 is 14 amino acids long. DNA of the CDR3: TGCGCCAGCAGCCTAGGACAGGGGGGTTCACCCCTCCACTTT. Its translation: CASSLGQGGSPLHF.

This rearrangement joins TRBV7-9 to TRBJ2-5; TRBD2 aligns across 9 bases. With 5 bases clipped from V and 2 bases from J, the junction kept 6 bases outside the gene matches. CDR3 length: 15 residues. The germline V gene encodes CDR1 SEHNR and CDR2 FQNEAQ (reference sequence). CDR3 sequence: CASSLSGGSQETQYF. The CDR3 region has the DNA TGTGCCAGCAGCCTAAGCGGGGGGTCACAAGAGACCCAGTACTTC.

Remarks on this clone: The same CDR3 arises from other DNA sequences in this sample as well. This chain uses TRBV6-1 with TRBJ1-6; a weak D match, TRBD1 (6 bases). The germline V gene encodes CDR1 MNHNS and CDR2 SASEGT. The length of the CDR3 is 15 residues. V dropped 4 bases and J dropped 3 bases, with 10 bases sitting between them. The chain's CDR3 is CASSGEGHYNSPLHF. In nucleotides, the CDR3 is TGTGCCAGCAGTGGGGAGGGACACTATAATTCACCCCTCCACTTT.

This chain links TRBV6-4 with TRBJ2-3; TRBD1 aligns across 8 bases. The junction had 8 bases not matched to a gene; V was cut back by 9 bases and J by 6 bases. The germline gives CDR1 MRHNA, CDR2 SNTAGT. There are 13 residues in the CDR3. The CDR3 DNA reads as TGTGCCAGAAGGACAGGGTACGGGGATACGCAGTATTTT. Its protein is CARRTGYGDTQYF.

This chain joins TRBV6-5 and TRBJ1-1; D ambiguous. Germline CDR1 is MNHEY and CDR2 is SVGAGI. V dropped 5 bases and J dropped 1 base, with 8 bases sitting between them. This CDR3 contains 13 residues. This CDR3 reads CASSPEKNTEAFF. CDR3 in DNA: TGTGCCAGCAGTCCTGAGAAGAACACTGAAGCTTTCTTT.

The rearrangement links TRBV10-3 to TRBJ2-2; 9 bases fit TRBD1. This CDR3 is 17 amino acids long. The V and J ends lost 0 bases and 8 bases, in that order; junction bases with no gene match: 10. In germline, CDR1 is ENHRY, CDR2 SYGVKD. Here the CDR3 reads CAISESKWGQGAGELFF. Written as DNA, the CDR3 is TGTGCCATCAGTGAGTCTAAGTGGGGACAGGGCGCTGGGGAGCTGTTTTTT.

For this clone: At one end, the junction sequence differs from germline, possibly due to a read error. This sample also contains other DNA sequences that code for the same CDR3. The V gene is TRBV5-4, the J gene TRBJ1-6; tentative D call: TRBD1 (6 bases). CDR1 and CDR2 from the germline V gene are SGHNT and YYREEE (reference sequence). The CDR3 extends over 15 amino acids. CDR3 sequence: CASSWAGVENSPLHF. The CDR3 region has the DNA TGTGCCAGCAGCTGGGCAGGGGTGGAAAATTCCCCCCTCCACTTT.

The rearrangement joins TRBV18 to TRBJ1-2; TRBD1 might be the D (5 bases). The CDR3 spans 15 residues. CDR1 and CDR2 from the germline V gene are KGHSH and LQKENI. Trimming took off 1 base at V and 4 bases at J, with 13 bases between the two ends. The CDR3 nucleotides are TGTGCCAGCTCACCACTCACAGGTCCGTTCTATGGCTACACCTTC. Protein: CASSPLTGPFYGYTF.

The chain is built from TRBV20-1 and TRBJ1-2; D ambiguous. Germline V gives CDR1 DFQATT, CDR2 SNEGSKA (reference sequence). The CDR3 consists of 11 residues. V was clipped by 7 bases and J by 2 bases, with 8 bases between them. The CDR3 sequence is CSEGGNYGYTF. For the CDR3, the DNA is TGCAGTGAAGGCGGAAACTATGGCTACACCTTC.

The rearrangement uses TRBV5-6 and TRBJ2-3; TRBD1 is a possible D gene (5 bases). In germline, CDR1 is SGHDT, CDR2 YYEEEE. V lost 5 bases, J lost 0 bases, and 19 bases lay in between. The CDR3 sequence is 17 residues long. This chain's CDR3 is CASSEEFDSPSTDTQYF. The DNA of the CDR3 is TGTGCCAGCAGTGAGGAGTTTGACAGCCCAAGCACAGATACGCAGTATTTT.

The chain is built from TRBV13 and TRBJ1-2; TRBD1 might be the D (6 bases). The CDR3 loop spans 17 amino acids. Trimming took 1 base from V and 6 from J, leaving 21 bases between them. Per the germline V gene, CDR1 is PRHDT and CDR2 is FYEKMQ (reference sequence). The CDR3 region has the DNA TGTGCCAGCAGCTTAGTAGGGTGGGACACGGGTCCCCATGGCTACACCTTC. This sequence encodes CASSLVGWDTGPHGYTF.

V gene TRBV2 combines with J gene TRBJ2-6; TRBD2 matches at 9 bases. This CDR3 has 15 residues. V lost 10 bases, J lost 0 bases, and 4 bases stayed unmatched. CDR1 is SNHLY, CDR2 FYNNEI, per germline. The CDR3 bases are TGTGCCATGCGGGGGGGGATCTCTGGGGCCAACGTCCTGACTTTC. Protein sequence: CAMRGGISGANVLTF.

The J gene is TRBJ2-5, the V gene TRBV25-1; D is possibly TRBD2 (6 bases). The DNA end lines up better with TRBJ2-7; the J call may be wrong. There are 13 residues in the CDR3. In germline, CDR1 is MGHDK, CDR2 SYGVNS. The CDR3 sequence is CASAKPGLYEQYF. In DNA form, the CDR3 reads TGTGCCAGCGCCAAACCGGGACTCTACGAGCAGTACTTC.

The V gene is TRBV10-3, the J gene TRBJ2-5; D is ambiguous. There are 14 residues in the CDR3. CDR1 and CDR2 (germline): ENHRY, SYGVKD. Trimming took 2 bases from V and 1 from J, leaving 8 bases between them. The DNA for the CDR3 is TGTGCCATCAGTGAGGAGGCACGCCAAGAGACCCAGTACTTC. Residues: CAISEEARQETQYF.

The rearrangement uses TRBV5-6 and TRBJ2-3, with 9 bases matching TRBD2. CDR3 size: 17 residues. V shed 0 bases, J shed 0 bases, and the junction held 5 bases outside the gene matches. The V gene's germline CDR1 is SGHDT and CDR2 YYEEEE. CDR3: CASSLAGTSISTDTQYF. CDR3 DNA sequence: TGTGCCAGCAGCTTGGCCGGGACTAGCATCAGCACAGATACGCAGTATTTT.

This chain joins TRBV4-1 and TRBJ2-3; TRBD1 is a possible D gene (6 bases). The CDR3 length is 16 residues. Germline V gene lookup returns CDR1 MGHRA and CDR2 YSYEKL. Trimming pared 6 bases from V and 0 bases from J, leaving 16 bases between. The CDR3 DNA is TGCGCCAGCAGTCCTTCAGGGGACCCTAGCACAGATACGCAGTATTTT. Its protein product is CASSPSGDPSTDTQYF.

The chain carries TRBV9 and TRBJ2-7; possibly TRBD2 for D (5 bases). V was clipped by 4 bases and J by 5 bases, with 10 bases between them. The CDR3 is 12 amino acids. Germline CDR1 is SGDLS and CDR2 is YYNGEE. CDR3 sequence (DNA): TGTGCCAGCAGCACCCACGGGGACGAGCAGTACTTC. This sequence encodes CASSTHGDEQYF.

The chain has TRBV9 and TRBJ1-4; D is perhaps TRBD1 (6 bases). The V gene lost 7 bases and the J gene lost 7 bases, with 20 bases spanning the gap. CDR1 and CDR2 from the germline V gene are SGDLS and YYNGEE. The CDR3 covers 15 residues. CDR3 in amino acids: CASARGGLGGEKLFF. As DNA, the CDR3 is TGTGCCAGCGCAAGAGGGGGATTAGGTGGTGAAAAACTGTTTTTT. Filled out from reference TRBV9 and TRBJ1-4, the complete variable domain reads DSGVTQTPKHLITATGQRVTLRCSPRSGDLSVYWYQQSLDQGLQFLIQYYNGEERAKGNILERFSAQQFPDLHSELNLSSLELGDSALYFCASARGGLGGEKLFFGSGTQLSVL.

The V call is TRBV4-1, the J call TRBJ1-2, with D tentatively TRBD1 (5 bases). This CDR3 spans 17 amino acids. The V end lost 4 bases, the J end lost 4 bases, and 22 bases lay between the germline ends. Germline V lookup: CDR1 MGHRA, CDR2 YSYEKL. The CDR3 DNA sequence: TGCGCCAGCAGCCTCCGGGGGAGTCTTACTACTTCCTATGGCTACACCTTC. Protein sequence: CASSLRGSLTTSYGYTF.

This chain joins TRBV2 and TRBJ2-7, with 9 bases fitting TRBD2. With V trimmed by 1 base and J by 7 bases, 8 bases remained unmatched. This CDR3 has 15 residues. CDR1 and CDR2 from the germline V gene are SNHLY and FYNNEI. For the CDR3, the DNA is TGTGCCAGCAGTGAAGAATTAGCGGGGGCCCGGGAGCAGTACTTC. This codes for CASSEELAGAREQYF. Drawing the rest from reference TRBV2 and TRBJ2-7, the complete variable domain is EPEVTQTPSHQVTQMGQEVILRCVPISNHLYFYWYRQILGQKVEFLVSFYNNEISEKSEIFDDQFSVERPDGSNFTLKIRSTKLEDSAMYFCASSEELAGAREQYFGPGTRLTVT.

The chain links TRBV7-9 to TRBJ1-5; 7 positions match TRBD1. V lost 3 bases and J lost 11; bases outside the gene matches: 7. The V gene's germline CDR1 is SEHNR and CDR2 FQNEAQ (reference sequence). The CDR3 length is 13 residues. DNA of the CDR3: TGTGCCAGCAGCTTGGAGACAGGGTCAGCCCAGCATTTT. Encoded protein: CASSLETGSAQHF.

This sequence joins TRBV5-4 and TRBJ2-3; 8 nucleotides agree with TRBD2. The CDR3 loop spans 18 amino acids. J gave up 6 bases and V 0 bases, and 15 bases lay outside the gene matches. Germline assignment: CDR1 SGHNT and CDR2 YYREEE (reference sequence). The CDR3 reads CASSLDLWAGGSTDTQYF. CDR3 bases: TGTGCCAGCAGCTTGGACCTCTGGGCGGGGGGATCGACCGATACGCAGTATTTT.

The chain uses TRBV6-5 and TRBJ1-4; D ambiguous. CDR1 is MNHEY and CDR2 is SVGAGI in the germline V gene. V lost 6 bases, J lost 0 bases, and 8 bases lay in between. The CDR3 runs 14 residues. The CDR3 region is CASSPHATNEKLFF. The CDR3 DNA follows: TGTGCCAGCAGCCCCCATGCAACTAATGAAAAACTGTTTTTT.

The rearrangement joins TRBV6-1 to TRBJ2-2, with a possible D match to TRBD2 (6 bases). Trimming took 5 bases from V and 8 from J, leaving 12 bases between them. Looked up from germline, CDR1 is MNHNS and CDR2 is SASEGT. The CDR3 spans 13 residues. The CDR3 here is CASSFQGGGELFF. CDR3 nucleotide sequence: TGTGCCAGCAGTTTCCAGGGAGGAGGGGAGCTGTTTTTT.